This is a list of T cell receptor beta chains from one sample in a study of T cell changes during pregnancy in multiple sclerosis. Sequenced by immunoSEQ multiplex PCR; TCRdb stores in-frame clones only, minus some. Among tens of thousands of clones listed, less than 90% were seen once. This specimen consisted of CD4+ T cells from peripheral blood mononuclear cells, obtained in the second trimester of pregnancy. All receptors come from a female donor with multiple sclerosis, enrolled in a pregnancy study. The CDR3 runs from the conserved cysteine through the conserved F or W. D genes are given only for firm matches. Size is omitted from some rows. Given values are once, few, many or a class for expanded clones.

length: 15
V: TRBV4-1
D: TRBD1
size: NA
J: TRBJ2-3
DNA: TGCGCCAGCAGCCAAGAGGGACAGCGCACAGATACGCAGTATTTT
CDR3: CASSQEGQRTDTQYF

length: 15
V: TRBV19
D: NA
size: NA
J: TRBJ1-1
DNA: TGTGCCAGTAGGACGGAAGGACTTATGAACACTGAAGCTTTCTTT
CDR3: CASRTEGLMNTEAFF

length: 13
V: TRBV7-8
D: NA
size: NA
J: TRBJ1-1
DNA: TGTGCCAGCAGCTTAGCAGCAGGTATCTCAGCTTTCTTT
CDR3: CASSLAAGISAFF

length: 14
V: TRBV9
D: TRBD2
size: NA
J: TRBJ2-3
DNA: TGTGCCAGCAGCGTGGCTAGCGGGACAGATACGCAGTATTTT
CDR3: CASSVASGTDTQYF

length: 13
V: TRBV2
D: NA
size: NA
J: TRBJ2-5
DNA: TGTGCCAGCAGGGGGCAGGGGCTGGAGACCCAGTACTTC
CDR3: CASRGQGLETQYF

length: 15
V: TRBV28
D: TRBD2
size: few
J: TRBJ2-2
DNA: TGTGCCAGCAGTTTAGGAACGGGAGGGTTCGGGGAGCTGTTTTTT
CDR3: CASSLGTGGFGELFF

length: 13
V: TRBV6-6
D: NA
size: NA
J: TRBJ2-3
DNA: TGTGCCATCAAAGGCGGCCACACAGATACGCAGTATTTT
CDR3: CAIKGGHTDTQYF

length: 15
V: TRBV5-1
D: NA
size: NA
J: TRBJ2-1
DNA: TGCGCCAGTGTTGAGTACCCTGGCTCCTACAATGAGCAGTTCTTC
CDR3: CASVEYPGSYNEQFF

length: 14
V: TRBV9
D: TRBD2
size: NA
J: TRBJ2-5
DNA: TGTGCCAGCAGCACGAGGACTAGCGGGGAGACCCAGTACTTC
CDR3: CASSTRTSGETQYF

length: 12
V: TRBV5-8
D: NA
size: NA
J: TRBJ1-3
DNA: TGTGCCAGCAGCTTGGCAGGAAACACCATATATTTT
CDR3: CASSLAGNTIYF

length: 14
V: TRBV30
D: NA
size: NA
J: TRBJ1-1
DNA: TGTGCCTGGTCCTCAGGGTTAACATTCGCTGAAGCTTTCTTT
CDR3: CAWSSGLTFAEAFF

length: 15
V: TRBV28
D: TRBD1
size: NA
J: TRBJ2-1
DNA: TGTGCCAGCAGTTGGGGACAGGGGGCGAAGAATGAGCAGTTCTTC
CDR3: CASSWGQGAKNEQFF

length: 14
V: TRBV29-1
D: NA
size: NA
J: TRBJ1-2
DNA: TGCAGCGCCCCCCCGTCCCAGGCGGGCTATGGCTACACCTTC
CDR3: CSAPPSQAGYGYTF

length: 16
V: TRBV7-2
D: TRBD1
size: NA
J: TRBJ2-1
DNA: TGTGCCAGCAGCTTAGTGAGGGCAGGGGGTTTTAATGAGCAGTTCTTC
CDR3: CASSLVRAGGFNEQFF

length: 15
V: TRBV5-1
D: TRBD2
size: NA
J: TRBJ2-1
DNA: TGCGCCAGCAGCAGGGAGGGGACTAGCGGCAATGAGCAGTTCTTC
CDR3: CASSREGTSGNEQFF

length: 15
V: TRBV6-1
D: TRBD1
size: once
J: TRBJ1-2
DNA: TGTGCCAGCAGTGAACCACAGGGGGGAGCCTATGGCTACACCTTC
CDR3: CASSEPQGGAYGYTF

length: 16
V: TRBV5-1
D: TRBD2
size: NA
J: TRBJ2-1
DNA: TGCGCCAGCAGCTTTGGAGCGGGAGGGGCTTTCGATGAGCAGTTCTTC
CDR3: CASSFGAGGAFDEQFF

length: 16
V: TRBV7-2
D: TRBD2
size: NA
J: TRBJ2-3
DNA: TGTGCCAGCAGCTCCCGGCCTAGCGGGAACACAGATACGCAGTATTTT
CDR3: CASSSRPSGNTDTQYF

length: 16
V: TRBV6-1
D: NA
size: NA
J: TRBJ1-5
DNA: TGTGCCAGCAGTGAAGGGGCGGCTAGCGGCAATCAGCCCCAGCATTTT
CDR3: CASSEGAASGNQPQHF

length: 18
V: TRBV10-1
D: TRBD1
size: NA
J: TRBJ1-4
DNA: TGCGCCAGCAGTGCGGACAGGGGTGTTGTTGGAACTAATGAAAAACTGTTTTTT
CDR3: CASSADRGVVGTNEKLFF

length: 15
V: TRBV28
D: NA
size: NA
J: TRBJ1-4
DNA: TGTGCCAGCAGTTTGCTTGGTCCCGGGAGTGGAAAACTGTTTTTT
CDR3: CASSLLGPGSGKLFF

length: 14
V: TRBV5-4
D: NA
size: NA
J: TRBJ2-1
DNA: TGTGCCAGCAGCTTGGTTAATAGCGGCAATGAGCAGTTCTTC
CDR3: CASSLVNSGNEQFF

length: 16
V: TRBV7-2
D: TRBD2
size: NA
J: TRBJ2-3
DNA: TGTGCCAGCAGCTTTCACTCGGGCGGGAGAGCAGATACGCAGTATTTT
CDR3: CASSFHSGGRADTQYF

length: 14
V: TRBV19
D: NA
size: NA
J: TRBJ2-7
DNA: TGTGCCAGTAGTATAGCCGGGAGATCCTACGAGCAGTACTTC
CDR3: CASSIAGRSYEQYF

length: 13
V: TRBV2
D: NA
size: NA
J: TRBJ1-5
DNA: TGTGCCAGCAGTGGGCAGAGCAATCAGCCCCAGCATTTT
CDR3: CASSGQSNQPQHF

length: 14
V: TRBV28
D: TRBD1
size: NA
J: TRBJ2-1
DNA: TGTGCCAGCAGTTTTTGGGACAGGGGACATGAGCAGTTCTTC
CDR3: CASSFWDRGHEQFF

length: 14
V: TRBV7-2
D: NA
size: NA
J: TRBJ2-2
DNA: TGTGCCAGCAGCTTACTAGGGAACACCGGGGAGCTGTTTTTT
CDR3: CASSLLGNTGELFF